A single sample gave rise to the 8 T cell receptor beta chains below, sequenced in a study of blood T cell repertoires in COVID-19. Only in-frame clones appear in the TCRdb table, and some are missing; sequencing was by immunoSEQ multiplex PCR. The sample has roughly 38,000 clones; more than 85% are singletons. Sequenced sample: peripheral blood. The receptors were sampled from a man aged 50-60 years with active COVID-19.

CDR3 in DNA: TGTGCCAGCAGCTTAACCGGTTGGGCCCGAGAAGCTTTCTTT. It codes for CASSLTGWAREAFF. The chain has TRBV7-3 and TRBJ1-1; D is unresolved. The CDR3 is 14 residues long. Germline CDR1 is SGHTA and CDR2 is FQGTGA. V lost 0 bases to trimming and J lost 8 bases, with 13 bases between them.

The chain joins TRBV5-1 to TRBJ2-7, with 8 positions matching TRBD1. CDR1 and CDR2 (germline): SGHRS, YFSETQ. This CDR3 is 15 amino acids long. V lost 0 bases to trimming and J lost 1 base; unmatched junction nucleotides: 3. CDR3 residues: CASSLGDRRSYEQYF. The CDR3 bases are TGCGCCAGCAGCTTGGGGGACAGGCGATCCTACGAGCAGTACTTC. Based on the CDR3 plus reference TRBV5-1 and TRBJ2-7, the full variable domain is KAGVTQTPRYLIKTRGQQVTLSCSPISGHRSVSWYQQTPGQGLQFLFEYFSETQRNKGNFPGRFSGRQFSNSRSEMNVSTLELGDSALYLCASSLGDRRSYEQYFGPGTRLTVT.

As concerns this clone: A junction end diverges from the germline sequence, so it may reflect a read error. V usage is TRBV7-7 and J usage is TRBJ2-5; D gene ambiguous. CDR3 length equals 14 residues. The germline V gene encodes CDR1 SSHAT and CDR2 FNYEAQ (reference sequence). DNA of the CDR3: TGTGCTAGCAGCCAAAGGAGTGCGAAAGAGACCCAGTACTTC. It yields the protein CASSQRSAKETQYF.

The V gene is TRBV2, the J gene TRBJ1-6; 9 positions agree with TRBD1. The CDR3 extends over 16 amino acids. Germline V gives CDR1 SNHLY, CDR2 FYNNEI. With 5 bases clipped from V and 7 bases from J, the junction kept 9 bases outside the gene matches. The CDR3 here is CASSYTGGFNNSPLHF. CDR3 nucleotides: TGTGCCAGCAGTTATACAGGGGGCTTCAACAATTCACCCCTCCACTTT. Using reference TRBV2 and TRBJ1-6 for the parts outside the CDR3, the full variable domain is EPEVTQTPSHQVTQMGQEVILRCVPISNHLYFYWYRQILGQKVEFLVSFYNNEISEKSEIFDDQFSVERPDGSNFTLKIRSTKLEDSAMYFCASSYTGGFNNSPLHFGNGTRLTVT.

CDR3 nucleotide sequence: TGCGCCAGCAGTTACGGACTAGCGGGGGTAAATGAGCAGTTCTTC. Translated: CASSYGLAGVNEQFF. This rearrangement joins TRBV10-2 to TRBJ2-1; the match to TRBD2 covers 13 bases. Germline V gene data show CDR1 as WSHSY and CDR2 as SAAADI. V was pared by 5 bases and J by 7 bases, with 5 bases of the junction left unmatched. This CDR3 comprises 15 residues.

The chain uses TRBV6-5 and TRBJ1-5; no clear D. The V gene's germline CDR1 is MNHEY and CDR2 SVGAGI. V was trimmed by 4 bases and J by 4 bases, leaving 11 bases between them. The CDR3 covers 14 residues. This CDR3 reads CASSSTGRNQPQHF. DNA for the CDR3: TGTGCCAGCAGTTCCACCGGTCGGAATCAGCCCCAGCATTTT.

V and J are TRBV5-6 and TRBJ1-5; maybe TRBD1 (5 bases). V lost 1 base, J lost 5 bases, and 19 bases lay in between. Germline V lookup: CDR1 SGHDT, CDR2 YYEEEE. The CDR3 is 17 residues long. CDR3 amino acids: CASSLCWPGPIDQPQHF. Written as DNA, the CDR3 is TGTGCCAGCAGCTTGTGCTGGCCAGGGCCGATCGATCAGCCCCAGCATTTT.

This chain uses TRBV4-2 with TRBJ2-7; weak D call: TRBD2 (6 bases). The CDR3 spans 16 residues. V was cut by 0 bases and J by 4 bases, with 16 bases left in between. CDR1 is LGHNA and CDR2 is YNFKEQ in the germline V gene. The CDR3 sequence is CASSQDVGGSPYEQYF. The DNA of the CDR3 is TGTGCCAGCAGCCAAGACGTTGGGGGGTCCCCTTACGAGCAGTACTTC.